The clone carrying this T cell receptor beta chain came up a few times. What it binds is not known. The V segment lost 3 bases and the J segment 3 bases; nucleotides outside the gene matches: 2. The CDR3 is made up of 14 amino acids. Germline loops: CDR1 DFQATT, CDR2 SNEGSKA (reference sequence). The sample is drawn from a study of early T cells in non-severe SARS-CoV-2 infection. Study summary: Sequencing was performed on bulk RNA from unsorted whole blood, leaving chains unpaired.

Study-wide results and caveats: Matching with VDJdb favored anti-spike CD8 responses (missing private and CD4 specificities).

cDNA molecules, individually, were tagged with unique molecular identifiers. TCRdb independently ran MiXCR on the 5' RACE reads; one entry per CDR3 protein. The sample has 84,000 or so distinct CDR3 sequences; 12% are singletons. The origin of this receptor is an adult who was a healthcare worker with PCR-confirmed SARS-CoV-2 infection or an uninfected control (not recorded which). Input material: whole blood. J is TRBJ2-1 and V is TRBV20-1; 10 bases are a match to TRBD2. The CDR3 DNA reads TGCAGTGCTAGTTGGACTAGCGGCTACAATGAGCAGTTCTTC. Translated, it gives CSASWTSGYNEQFF.